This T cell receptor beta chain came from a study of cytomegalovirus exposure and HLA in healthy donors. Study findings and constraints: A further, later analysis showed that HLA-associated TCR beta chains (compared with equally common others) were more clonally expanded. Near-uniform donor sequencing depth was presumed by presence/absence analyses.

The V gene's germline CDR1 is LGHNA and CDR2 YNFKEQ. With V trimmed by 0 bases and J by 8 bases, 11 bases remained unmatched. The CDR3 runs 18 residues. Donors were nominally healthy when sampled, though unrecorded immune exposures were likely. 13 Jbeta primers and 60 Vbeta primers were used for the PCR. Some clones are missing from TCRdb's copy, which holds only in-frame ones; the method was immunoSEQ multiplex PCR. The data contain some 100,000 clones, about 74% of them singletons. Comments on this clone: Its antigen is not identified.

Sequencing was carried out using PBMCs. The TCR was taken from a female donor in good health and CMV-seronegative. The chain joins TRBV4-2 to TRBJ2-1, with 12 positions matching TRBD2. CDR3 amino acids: CASSQDPTGTSGFDEQFF. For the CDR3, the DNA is TGTGCCAGCAGCCAAGATCCCACCGGGACTAGCGGGTTCGATGAGCAGTTCTTC.